This TCR beta chain was captured by sequencing in a study of blood T cell repertoires in COVID-19. Study-level information: The cDNA or gDNA used as material had been derived from T cells, B-cell-depleted T cells, or PBMCs.

Generated by immunoSEQ multiplex PCR, the TCRdb table keeps only in-frame clones and is missing some. The repertoire has 80,000 to 95,000 clones, roughly 85% of them found once; the top ten carry over 35%. Germline V CDR1 and CDR2: SGHRS, YFSETQ. J lost 4 bases, V lost 4 bases, and 4 bases had no gene match. This CDR3 is 14 amino acids long. This clonotype was sampled from an elderly man with acute or convalescent COVID-19. Sequencing used peripheral blood. This chain links TRBV5-1 with TRBJ1-2; TRBD1 aligns across 10 bases. The CDR3 is CASSLGQGVYGYTF. The DNA of the CDR3 is TGCGCCAGCAGCCTAGGACAGGGGGTCTATGGCTACACCTTC.